The 10 T cell receptor beta chains below all came from one sample that was sequenced in a study of PD-1 blockade in classical Hodgkin lymphoma. Clones were read by immunoSEQ multiplex PCR, and TCRdb kept only the in-frame ones, dropping some. The sample lists 11,000 to 15,000 clones, 81% occurring once. Each patient relapsed following autologous stem cell transplantation, and prior brentuximab vedotin exposure differed. Material: peripheral blood mononuclear cells (PBMCs), obtained at baseline. The receptor source for this set is a human donor with classical Hodgkin lymphoma.

This clone showed up just a few times. This chain joins TRBV5-1 and TRBJ2-1; tentatively, D is TRBD2 (6 bases). There are 14 residues in the CDR3. Germline CDR1 and CDR2: SGHRS and YFSETQ. Trimming shortened V by 6 bases and J by 9 bases, and 19 bases separated the two germline ends. The CDR3 loop is CASIKGPDGSEQFF. In DNA, the CDR3 is TGCGCCAGCATCAAGGGCCCCGACGGGAGTGAGCAGTTCTTC.

V usage is TRBV11-2 and J usage is TRBJ1-1; TRBD1 matches at 7 bases. The J segment lost 4 bases and the V segment lost 4 bases, leaving 6 bases of the junction unmatched. This CDR3 spans 14 amino acids. From germline, CDR1 is SGHAT and CDR2 FQNNGV. The CDR3 reads CASSSYRGGTEAFF. The CDR3 DNA follows: TGTGCCAGCAGCTCTTACAGGGGAGGCACTGAAGCTTTCTTT.

The chain has TRBV5-1 and TRBJ2-1; D is unclear. CDR3 length: 16 residues. With 2 bases removed from V and 0 bases from J, the gap between germline ends came to 12 bases. The germline V gene encodes CDR1 SGHRS and CDR2 YFSETQ. The CDR3 coding sequence is TGCGCCAGCAGCTTTCGGGCGGATAACTCCTACAATGAGCAGTTCTTC. As protein: CASSFRADNSYNEQFF.

The table lists this clone with a count of one. The V and J genes are TRBV19 and TRBJ2-7; the match to TRBD1 covers 8 bases. The CDR3 has 12 amino acids. Germline CDR1 is LNHDA and CDR2 is SQIVND (reference sequence). Losses at the gene ends were 5 bases for V and 7 bases for J; bases not matched to a gene: 4. The CDR3 here is CASSSTGEEQYF. The CDR3 DNA reads TGTGCCAGTAGTTCGACAGGGGAAGAGCAGTACTTC.

The rearrangement links TRBV5-6 to TRBJ2-7; D not certain. The CDR3 extends over 13 amino acids. Trimming cost V 0 bases and J 0 bases, with 4 bases left between them. The germline CDR1 and CDR2 sequences are SGHDT and YYEEEE. The CDR3 loop is CASSLVDSYEQYF. In nucleotides, the CDR3 is TGTGCCAGCAGCTTGGTTGACTCCTACGAGCAGTACTTC.

The gene calls are TRBV7-2 and TRBJ2-3; TRBD1 matches 11 bases. The CDR3 has 16 amino acids. The junction had 4 bases not matched to a gene; V was cut back by 2 bases and J by 3 bases. Germline V gene sequence: CDR1 SGHTA, CDR2 FQGNSA. The CDR3 spells CASSLLGQGATDTQYF. CDR3 DNA sequence: TGTGCCAGCAGCTTATTAGGACAGGGGGCAACAGATACGCAGTATTTT.

V gene TRBV30 combines with J gene TRBJ2-6; TRBD2 matches at 8 bases. The V gene's germline CDR1 is GTSNPN and CDR2 SVGIG (reference sequence). The CDR3 consists of 14 residues. The V gene end was trimmed by 4 bases and the J gene end by 2 bases; junction bases not matched to a gene: 1. CDR3 loop: CAWTGGAGANVLTF. CDR3 bases: TGTGCCTGGACGGGGGGGGCTGGGGCCAACGTCCTGACTTTC. The entire variable domain, with the rest obtained from reference TRBV30 and TRBJ2-6, is as follows: SQTIHQWPATLVQPVGSPLSLECTVEGTSNPNLYWYRQAAGRGLQLLFYSVGIGQISSEVPQNLSASRPQDRQFILSSKKLLLSDSGFYLCAWTGGAGANVLTFGAGSRLTVL.

V usage is TRBV7-3 and J usage is TRBJ2-5; D gene unclear. Germline V gene data show CDR1 as SGHTA and CDR2 as FQGTGA. The length of the CDR3 is 17 residues. V shed 5 bases and J shed 0 bases, with 19 bases lying between them. The CDR3 sequence: CASSPGGADQYQETQYF. The CDR3 DNA reads TGTGCCAGCAGCCCGGGTGGTGCCGACCAGTACCAAGAGACCCAGTACTTC.

CDR3 sequence (DNA): TGCGCCAGCAGCCAAGCGGCGGGGATCACAGATACGCAGTATTTT. This encodes CASSQAAGITDTQYF. This chain joins TRBV4-3 and TRBJ2-3; D is possibly TRBD2 (6 bases). Germline CDR1 is LGHNA and CDR2 is YSLEER. The CDR3 length is 15 residues. V lost 1 base and J 2 bases, leaving 10 bases between the germline ends.

V is TRBV19 and J is TRBJ2-7; perhaps TRBD2 as D (5 bases). The CDR3 is made up of 13 amino acids. Per germline, CDR1 LNHDA and CDR2 SQIVND (reference sequence). V was cut by 10 bases and J by 0 bases, with 13 bases left in between. The CDR3 loop is CATSRVSSYEQYF. The CDR3 DNA reads TGTGCCACCTCGAGGGTGTCCTCCTACGAGCAGTACTTC.